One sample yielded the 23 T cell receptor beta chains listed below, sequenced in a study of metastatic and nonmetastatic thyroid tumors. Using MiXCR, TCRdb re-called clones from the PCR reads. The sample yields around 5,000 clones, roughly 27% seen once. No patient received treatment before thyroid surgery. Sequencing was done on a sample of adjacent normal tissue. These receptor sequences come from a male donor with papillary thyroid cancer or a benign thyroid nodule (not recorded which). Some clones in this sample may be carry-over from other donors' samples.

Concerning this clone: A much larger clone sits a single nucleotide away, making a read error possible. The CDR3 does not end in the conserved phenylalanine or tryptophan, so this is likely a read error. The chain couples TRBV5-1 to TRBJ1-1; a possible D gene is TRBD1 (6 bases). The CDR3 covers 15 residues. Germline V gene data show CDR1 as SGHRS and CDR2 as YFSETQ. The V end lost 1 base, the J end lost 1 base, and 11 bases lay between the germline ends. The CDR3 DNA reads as TGCGCCAGCAGCTTGTTCACAGGGAAGAACACTGAAGCTTTCCTT. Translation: CASSLFTGKNTEAFL.

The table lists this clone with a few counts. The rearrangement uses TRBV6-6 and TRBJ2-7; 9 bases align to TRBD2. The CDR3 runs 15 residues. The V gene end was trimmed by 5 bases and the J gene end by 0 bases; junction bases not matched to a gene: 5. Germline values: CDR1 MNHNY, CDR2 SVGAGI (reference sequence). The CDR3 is CASSILAGSSYEQYF. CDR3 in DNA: TGTGCCAGCAGTATACTAGCGGGCTCCTCCTACGAGCAGTACTTC.

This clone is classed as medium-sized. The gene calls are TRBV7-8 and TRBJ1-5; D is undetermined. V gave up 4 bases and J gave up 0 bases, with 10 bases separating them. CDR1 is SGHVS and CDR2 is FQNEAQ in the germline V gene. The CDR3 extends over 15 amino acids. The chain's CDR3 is CASSSTPYSNQPQHF. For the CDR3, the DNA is TGTGCCAGCAGCTCTACTCCTTATAGCAATCAGCCCCAGCATTTT.

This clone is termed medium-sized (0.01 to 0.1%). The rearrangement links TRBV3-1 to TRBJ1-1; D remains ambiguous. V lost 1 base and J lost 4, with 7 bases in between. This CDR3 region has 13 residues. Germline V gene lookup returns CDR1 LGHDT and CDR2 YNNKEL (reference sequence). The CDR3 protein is CASSQGEFTEAFF. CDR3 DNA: TGTGCCAGCAGCCAAGGGGAGTTCACTGAAGCTTTCTTT. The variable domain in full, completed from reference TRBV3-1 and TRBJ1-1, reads DTAVSQTPKYLVTQMGNDKSIKCEQNLGHDTMYWYKQDSKKFLKIMFSYNNKELIINETVPNRFSPKSPDKAHLNLHINSLELGDSAVYFCASSQGEFTEAFFGQGTRLTVV.

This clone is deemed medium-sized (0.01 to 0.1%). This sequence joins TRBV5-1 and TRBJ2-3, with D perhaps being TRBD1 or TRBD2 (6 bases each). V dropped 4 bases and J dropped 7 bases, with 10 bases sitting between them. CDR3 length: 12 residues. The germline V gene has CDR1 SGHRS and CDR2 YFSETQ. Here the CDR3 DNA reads TGCGCCAGCAGCCCCGGGGGCTATACGCAGTATTTT. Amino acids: CASSPGGYTQYF.

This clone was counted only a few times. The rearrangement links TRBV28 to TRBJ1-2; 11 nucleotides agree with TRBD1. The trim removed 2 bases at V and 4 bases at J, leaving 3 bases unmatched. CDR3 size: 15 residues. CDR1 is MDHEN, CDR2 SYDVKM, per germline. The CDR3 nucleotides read TGTGCCAGCAGTTTAGGGGACAGGGGGTTCTATGGCTACACCTTC. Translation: CASSLGDRGFYGYTF.

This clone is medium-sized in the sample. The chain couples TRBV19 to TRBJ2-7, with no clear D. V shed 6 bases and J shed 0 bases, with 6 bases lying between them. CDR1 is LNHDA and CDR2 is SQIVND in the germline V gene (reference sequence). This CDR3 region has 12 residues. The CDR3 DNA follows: TGTGCCAGTAGAGCAAGCTCCTACGAGCAGTACTTC. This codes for CASRASSYEQYF.

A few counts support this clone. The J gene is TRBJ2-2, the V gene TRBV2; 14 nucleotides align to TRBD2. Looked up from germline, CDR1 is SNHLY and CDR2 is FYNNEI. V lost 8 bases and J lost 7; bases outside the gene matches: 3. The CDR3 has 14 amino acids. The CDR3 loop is CASGTSGRIGELFF. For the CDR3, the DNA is TGTGCCAGCGGGACTAGCGGGAGAATCGGGGAGCTGTTTTTT.

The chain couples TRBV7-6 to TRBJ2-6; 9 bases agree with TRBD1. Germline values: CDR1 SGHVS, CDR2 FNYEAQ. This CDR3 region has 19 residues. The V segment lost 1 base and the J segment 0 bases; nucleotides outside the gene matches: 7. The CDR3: CASSLEKTGGTSGANVLTF. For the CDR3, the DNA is TGTGCCAGCAGCTTAGAGAAGACAGGGGGTACCTCTGGGGCCAACGTCCTGACTTTC.

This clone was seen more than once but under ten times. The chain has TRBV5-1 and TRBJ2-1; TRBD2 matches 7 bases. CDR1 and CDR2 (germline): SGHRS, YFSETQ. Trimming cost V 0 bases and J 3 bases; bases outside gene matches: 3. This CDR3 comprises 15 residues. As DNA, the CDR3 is TGCGCCAGCAGCTTGGCCGGGACTAACTACAATGAGCAGTTCTTC. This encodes CASSLAGTNYNEQFF.

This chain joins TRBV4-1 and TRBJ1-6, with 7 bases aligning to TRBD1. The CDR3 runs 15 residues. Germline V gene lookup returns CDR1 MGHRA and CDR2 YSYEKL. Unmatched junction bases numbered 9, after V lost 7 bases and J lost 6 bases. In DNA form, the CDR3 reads TGCGCCAGCATCCTAGGGACAGATCTTAATTCACCCCTCCACTTT. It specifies CASILGTDLNSPLHF.

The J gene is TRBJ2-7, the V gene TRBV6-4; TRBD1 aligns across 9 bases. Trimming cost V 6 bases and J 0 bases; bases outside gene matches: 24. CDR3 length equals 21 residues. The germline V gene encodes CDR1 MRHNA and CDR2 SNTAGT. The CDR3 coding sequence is TGTGCCAGCAGAAATTTTGCCGGGACAGGGAGGTCCGAGTCCCTCTCCTACGAGCAGTACTTC. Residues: CASRNFAGTGRSESLSYEQYF.

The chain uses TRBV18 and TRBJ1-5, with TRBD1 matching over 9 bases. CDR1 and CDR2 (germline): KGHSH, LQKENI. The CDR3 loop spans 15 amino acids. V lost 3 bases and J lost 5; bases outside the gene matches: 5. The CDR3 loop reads CASSPQGQGDQPQHF. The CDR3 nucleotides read TGTGCCAGCTCACCTCAGGGACAGGGAGATCAGCCCCAGCATTTT.

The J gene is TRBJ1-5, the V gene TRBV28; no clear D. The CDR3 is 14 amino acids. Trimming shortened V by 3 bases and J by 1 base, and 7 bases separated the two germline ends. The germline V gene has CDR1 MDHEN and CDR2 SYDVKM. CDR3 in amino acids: CASSFYQSNQPQHF. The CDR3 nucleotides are TGTGCCAGCAGTTTCTATCAGAGCAATCAGCCCCAGCATTTT.

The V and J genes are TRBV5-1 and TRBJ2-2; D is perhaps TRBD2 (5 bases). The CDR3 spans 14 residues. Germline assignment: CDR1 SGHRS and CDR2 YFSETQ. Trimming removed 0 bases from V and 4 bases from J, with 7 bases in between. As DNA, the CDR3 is TGCGCCAGCAGCTTGGAGGCGGGCACCGGGGAGCTGTTTTTT. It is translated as CASSLEAGTGELFF.

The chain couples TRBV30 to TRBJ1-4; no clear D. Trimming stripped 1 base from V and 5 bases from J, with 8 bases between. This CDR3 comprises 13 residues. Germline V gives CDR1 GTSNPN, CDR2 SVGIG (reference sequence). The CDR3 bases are TGTGCCTGGAGTGCTCGGCCGAATGAAAAACTGTTTTTT. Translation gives CAWSARPNEKLFF.

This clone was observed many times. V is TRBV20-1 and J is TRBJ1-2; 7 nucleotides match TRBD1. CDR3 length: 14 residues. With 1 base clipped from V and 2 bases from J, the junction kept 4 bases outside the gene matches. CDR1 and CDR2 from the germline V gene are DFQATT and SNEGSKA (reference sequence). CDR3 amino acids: CSARGQGDNYGYTF. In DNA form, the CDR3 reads TGCAGTGCTAGAGGACAGGGCGACAACTATGGCTACACCTTC.

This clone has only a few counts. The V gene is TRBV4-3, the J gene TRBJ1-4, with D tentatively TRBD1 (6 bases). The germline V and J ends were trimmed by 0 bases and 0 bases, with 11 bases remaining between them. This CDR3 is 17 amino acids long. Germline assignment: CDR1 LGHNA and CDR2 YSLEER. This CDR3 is CASSQDRTGPTNEKLFF. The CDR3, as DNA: TGCGCCAGCAGCCAAGACCGAACAGGGCCAACTAATGAAAAACTGTTTTTT.

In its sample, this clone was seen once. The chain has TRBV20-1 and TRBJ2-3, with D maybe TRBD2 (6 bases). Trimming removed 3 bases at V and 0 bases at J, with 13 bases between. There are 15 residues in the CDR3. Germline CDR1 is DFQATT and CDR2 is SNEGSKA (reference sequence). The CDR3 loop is CSARPTSPSTDTQYF. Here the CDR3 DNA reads TGCAGTGCTAGGCCGACTAGTCCTAGCACAGATACGCAGTATTTT.

CDR3 nucleotides: TGTGCCAGCAGCTTGCCAAGGACTAGCGGAAACCCCCTCTACAATGAGCAGTTCTTC. This encodes CASSLPRTSGNPLYNEQFF. The chain is built from TRBV5-4 and TRBJ2-1, with 10 bases that match TRBD2. Looked up from germline, CDR1 is SGHNT and CDR2 is YYREEE (reference sequence). The CDR3 has 19 residues. Trimming at V came to 1 base and at J to 3 bases, leaving 13 bases not matched to a gene.

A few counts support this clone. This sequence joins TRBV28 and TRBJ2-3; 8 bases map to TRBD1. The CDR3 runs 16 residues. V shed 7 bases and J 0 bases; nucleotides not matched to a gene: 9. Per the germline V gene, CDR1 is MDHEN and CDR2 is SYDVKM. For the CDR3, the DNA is TGTGCCAGCACCACTATGACAGGGGAAAGCACAGATACGCAGTATTTT. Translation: CASTTMTGESTDTQYF.

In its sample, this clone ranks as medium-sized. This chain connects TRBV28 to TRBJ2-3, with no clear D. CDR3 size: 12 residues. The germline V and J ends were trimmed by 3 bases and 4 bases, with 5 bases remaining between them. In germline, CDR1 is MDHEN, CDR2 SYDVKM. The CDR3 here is CASSLNADTQYF. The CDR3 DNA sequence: TGTGCCAGCAGTTTGAACGCAGATACGCAGTATTTT. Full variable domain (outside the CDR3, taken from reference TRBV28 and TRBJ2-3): DVKVTQSSRYLVKRTGEKVFLECVQDMDHENMFWYRQDPGLGLRLIYFSYDVKMKEKGDIPEGYSVSREKKERFSLILESASTNQTSMYLCASSLNADTQYFGPGTRLTVL.

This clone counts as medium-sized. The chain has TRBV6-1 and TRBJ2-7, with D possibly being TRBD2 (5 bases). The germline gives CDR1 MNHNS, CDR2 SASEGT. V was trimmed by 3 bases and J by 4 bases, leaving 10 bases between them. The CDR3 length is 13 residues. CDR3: CASSERGLYEQYF. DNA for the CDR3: TGTGCCAGCAGTGAGAGAGGGCTGTACGAGCAGTACTTC.